Presented here are 5 T cell receptor beta chains from one specimen sequenced in a study of T cells in Graves' hyperthyroidism and ophthalmopathy. Template material for amplifying TCR beta CDR3 regions consisted of RNA transcripts. HTBI primers drove first-round RT-PCR of the TCR CDR3. In TCRdb, the multiplex PCR reads were re-called with MiXCR into one record per CDR3 protein. Of hundreds of thousands of distinct CDR3 sequences listed, about 12% were seen once; the top ten hold around a tenth. Sequences were obtained from blood. The receptors come from a young woman with Graves' hyperthyroidism.

For this clonotype: One end of the junction is discordant with germline, which a read error may explain. This chain uses TRBV6-1 with TRBJ2-1, with D perhaps TRBD2 (6 bases). Per the germline V gene, CDR1 is MNHNS and CDR2 is SASEGT. The CDR3 covers 18 residues. CDR3 protein: CASSEFSAGIADYSEQFF. CDR3 nucleotides: TGTGCCAGCAGTGAATTTTCGGCGGGGATAGCCGATTACAGTGAGCAGTTCTTC.

The genes are TRBV4-3 and TRBJ2-2; possibly TRBD1 for D (5 bases). The germline gives CDR1 LGHNA, CDR2 YSLEER. V dropped 1 base and J dropped 0 bases, with 9 bases sitting between them. This CDR3 spans 16 amino acids. For the CDR3, the DNA is TGCGCCAGCAGCCAAGGGACATCCGCGAACACCGGGGAGCTGTTTTTT. Translated: CASSQGTSANTGELFF.

As concerns this clonotype: A much larger clone lies a single base off, so this may be a read error. V gene TRBV7-9 combines with J gene TRBJ2-5; D is possibly TRBD2 (6 bases). Trimming cost V 11 bases and J 2 bases, with 21 bases left between them. Germline CDR1 is SEHNR and CDR2 is FQNEAQ (reference sequence). The CDR3 runs 15 residues. The DNA of the CDR3 is TGTGCCGGCTTGGAGGGGAACCGACCTCAAGAGACCCAGTACTTC. This gives the protein CAGLEGNRPQETQYF.

This chain uses TRBV6-2 or TRBV6-3 with TRBJ2-1; perhaps D is TRBD1 or TRBD2 (5 bases each). Trimming cost V 6 bases and J 8 bases, with 17 bases left between them. The CDR3 totals 14 residues. Germline loops: CDR1 MNHEY, CDR2 SVGEGT. The CDR3 region has the DNA TGTGCCAGCAGAAAGGGACCAGAAGCCCATGAGCAGTTCTTC. As protein: CASRKGPEAHEQFF.

V gene TRBV20-1 combines with J gene TRBJ1-1; TRBD1 agrees at 10 bases. This CDR3 contains 14 residues. J was trimmed by 1 base and V by 3 bases; bases with no gene match: 2. CDR1 DFQATT and CDR2 SNEGSKA come from the germline V gene (reference sequence). CDR3 region: CSARWTGGNTEAFF. In nucleotides, the CDR3 is TGCAGTGCTAGGTGGACAGGGGGGAACACTGAAGCTTTCTTT.